This TCR beta chain is from a study of graft-versus-host responses after intestinal transplantation (dated by TCRdb to the early 2020s). Background on the whole study: Recipients received multivisceral, liver-intestinal, or isolated intestinal transplants. After intestinal transplantation, graft-versus-host and host-versus-graft alloreactive T cell clones in the graft, circulation and bone marrow were tracked using bulk TCR-beta CDR3 sequencing. A peak of at least 4% donor T cells among recipient peripheral blood mononuclear cells was the definition used for donor T cell macrochimerism. Of the roughly 25 intestinal transplant recipients enrolled in the cohort, one of whom was a retransplant, 3 patients without pretransplant specimens were excluded. Alloreactive clones were identified by sequencing pre-transplant mixed lymphocyte reaction products and comparing these products with unstimulated pre-transplant donor and recipient T cells. Every recipient was given anti-thymocyte globulin induction, then maintenance tacrolimus and steroids for approximately 3 years. Samples from a few later patients were sequenced in-house on an Illumina MiSeq with MiXCR processing rather than by the commercial service.

The germline V gene gives CDR1 as SGHTA and CDR2 as FQGNSA. Trimming at the junction amounts to 5 bases on V and 2 bases on J, and the germline ends lie 14 bases apart. The CDR3 runs 15 amino acids, cysteine and phenylalanine included. The CDR3 DNA has 45 bases and is translated from base 1. The library was prepared using the immunoSEQ multiplex PCR assay. For most patients, genomic DNA was isolated with the Qiagen DNeasy Blood and Tissue Kit and shipped frozen to Adaptive Biotechnologies for TCR sequencing. For most patients, high-throughput TCR-beta CDR3 sequencing of genomic DNA was performed by Adaptive Biotechnologies. As for the original processing: Adaptive's ImmunoSEQ software supplied the TCR sequencing data for around 19 patients, while MiXCR and VDJtools were used to process three other patients. To correct CD4 versus CD8 sorting errors, any sequence found in both subsets at a frequency ratio below 5:1 was removed. CDR3 nucleotide sequences shared between donor and recipient were removed because the origin of such sequences could not be assigned. To be classed as alloreactive, a clone needed at least 2-fold expansion over unstimulated cells and a minimum CFSE-low frequency of 0.002% (template counts) or 0.001% (read counts). Mappable clones were those detected in sequenced pre-transplant spleen, lymph node, or MLR CFSE-low populations of the donor or recipient. The cumulative frequency of alloreactive clones was calculated as a percentage of all sequences, weighted by copy number. TCRdb re-hosts the immuneACCESS table, in-frame sequences only. Its copies lack some clones; in the studies checked, an unresolved V gene accounts for under half of them, and the cause for the rest is not known. The DNA was the basis for D and trimming; V, J and clone size are from that table. This sample comprises some 90,000 clones, 80% to 95% of them detected only once. The biggest ten clones account for 0.3% to 0.35% of the sample.

The study at large found these results: The relatively low number and heterogeneity of intestinal transplant patients limited the conclusions. Early after transplant, peak levels of circulating GvH clones were associated with declines in HvG clones. In the allografts of patients with donor T cell macrochimerism, GvH to HvG T cell clonal ratios were high. GvH clones turned up in recipient bone marrow, with some appearing earlier in ileal mucosa or blood, a pattern consistent with an intestinal mucosal origin.

What this sample's time point label stands for: cells obtained before transplantation from donor or recipient. CD3+CD4+ and CD3+CD8+ populations were FACS-sorted from unstimulated pre-transplant donor and recipient cells taken from spleen or lymph nodes. This clone showed up just once. Its binding antigen is unknown. Nothing much larger sits one base from this clone, and base qualities are not available. The sequences come from unstimulated CD4+ T cells sorted from spleen or lymph node cells, collected before intestinal transplant. The rearrangement joined TRBV7-2 to TRBJ2-3; the D element could tentatively be TRBD1 or TRBD2, as 7 bases agree for each. This sequence was found in a human donor who received an intestinal transplant. In nucleotides, the sequence is TGTGCCAGCAGCGGGAGGGGACAGCACACAGATACGCAGTATTTT. Translated, this is CASSGRGQHTDTQYF.